This is a list of T cell receptor beta chains from one sample in a study of tumor-infiltrating lymphocytes in primary liver carcinoma. TCRdb analysed the multiplex PCR reads with MiXCR anew, one entry per CDR3 protein. The repertoire holds more than 100,000 distinct CDR3 sequences, with 50% to 70% as singletons. Source material: liver tumor tissue from sampling region 1. The origin of the receptors is a woman aged 55 to 70 with primary liver carcinoma and hepatitis B virus infection. The CDR3 runs from the conserved cysteine through the conserved F or W. A D gene is named only where the DNA matches it firmly. A row's size may be missing; if present it is once, few, many or a size class.

d_call j_call clone_size v_call cdr3_nt cdr3_aa
. TRBJ1-2 . TRBV28 TGTACCAGCTGTTTATCTTGGCCGGGGGGGACCTATGGCTACACCTTC CTSCLSWPGGTYGYTF
. TRBJ2-1 . TRBV20-1 TGCAGTGCCAACCCAATCACCGGCATTCCCGACAATGAGCAGTTCTTC CSANPITGIPDNEQFF
TRBD2 TRBJ2-3 . TRBV6-1 TGTGCCAGCAGTCCACTAGCGGGAGGGCCGGGTACGCAGTATTTT CASSPLAGGPGTQYF
. TRBJ2-6 . TRBV7-9 TGTGCCAGCAGCTTAGTGAGGGGGGCCAACGTCCTGACTTTC CASSLVRGANVLTF
. TRBJ2-1 . TRBV28 TGTGCCAGCAGGAGTACAGGGTTCGACAATGAGCAGTTCTTC CASRSTGFDNEQFF
. TRBJ2-1 . TRBV18 TGTGCCAGCTCACCAGGGGCACCCTACAATGAGCAGTTCTTC CASSPGAPYNEQFF
. TRBJ2-5 . TRBV5-1 TGCGCCAGCAGCTTGGATTCTCTCGAGACCCAGTACTTC CASSLDSLETQYF
TRBD1 TRBJ2-5 . TRBV4-2 TGTGCCTGTAGCCAAGGAGGGACAGGGACCCATCCTGGGGAAGAGACCCAGTACTTC CACSQGGTGTHPGEETQYF
. TRBJ2-3 . TRBV7-6 TGTGCCAGCAGCTCTCTCACAGATACGCAGTATTTT CASSSLTDTQYF
TRBD2 TRBJ2-6 . TRBV28 TGTGCCAGCCTGGGAGGGGAGTTCTCTGGGGCCAACGTCCTGACTTTC CASLGGEFSGANVLTF
TRBD1 TRBJ2-1 few TRBV28 TGTGCCAGCAGTTTACGTCCGGGACAGGGATACAATGAGCAGTTCTTC CASSLRPGQGYNEQFF
. TRBJ2-1 . TRBV11-2 TGTGCCAGCAGCTTAGAGTCAGCGAGTGAACGGTTCTTC CASSLESASERFF
. TRBJ2-5 . TRBV25-1 TGTGCCAGCAGTGAAGGAAGGGGCCTCTCAGCCCAAGAGACCCAGTACTTC CASSEGRGLSAQETQYF
. TRBJ2-5 . TRBV7-9 TGTGCCAGCAGCTTCAGGGCCGCGGAGACCCAGTACTTC CASSFRAAETQYF
. TRBJ2-2 many TRBV11-2 TGTGCCAGCCTACTGTCGAGGAACACCGGGGAGCTGTTTTTT CASLLSRNTGELFF
. TRBJ2-3 . TRBV11-2 TGTGCCATCAGCTTTGGTGATACGCAGTATTTT CAISFGDTQYF
. TRBJ2-7 . TRBV19 TGTGCCAGTAGTGCTAGTATCTTCTACGAGCAGTACTTC CASSASIFYEQYF
TRBD1 TRBJ1-5 . TRBV5-1 TGCGCCAGCAGCCTAGGGACAGGGGGCGTTAATTATAGCAATCAGCCCCAGCATTTT CASSLGTGGVNYSNQPQHF
TRBD1 TRBJ1-3 . TRBV11-3 TGTGCCAGCAGGACTACAGGGGCTCTCACTACTGGAAACACCATATATTTT CASRTTGALTTGNTIYF
TRBD1 TRBJ2-7 many TRBV13 TGTGCCAGCGGATCCCTCAGGGGGCCCTACGAGCAGTACTTC CASGSLRGPYEQYF
TRBD2 TRBJ2-7 . TRBV28 TGTGCCAGCAGTTTTGGCGGGAGGAACGATCAGTACTTC CASSFGGRNDQYF
. TRBJ1-1 . TRBV7-9 TGTGCCAGCAGCTTAGTATCAGGGAAACCTGAAGCTTTCTTT CASSLVSGKPEAFF
. TRBJ2-2 few TRBV2 TGTGCCAGCAGTTTAGACACCGGGGAGCTGTTTTTT CASSLDTGELFF
. TRBJ2-7 . TRBV4-2 TGTGCCAGCAACCAAGCGACTGGTGCCTCCTACGAGCAGTACTTC CASNQATGASYEQYF
TRBD2 TRBJ2-1 . TRBV24-1 TGTGCCACGAGTGTTGGGACTAGCGGGACGCTTTACAATGATCAGTTCTTC CATSVGTSGTLYNDQFF
. TRBJ2-7 . TRBV6-2/TRBV6-3 TGTGTCTGCATGGGGGTGAGAGGGTATCATGGCGAGCAGTACTTC CVCMGVRGYHGEQYF
. TRBJ2-1 few TRBV30 TGTGCCTGGGACTACGGGTACAATGAGCAGTTCTTC CAWDYGYNEQFF
. TRBJ1-1 . TRBV6-5 TGTGCCAGCGTGGAAACCGGGCGCTCCATGAACGCTGAAGCTTTCTTT CASVETGRSMNAEAFF
TRBD2 TRBJ2-3 many TRBV29-1 TGCAGCGTTGCCCCTAGCGGGAGGTCCACAGATACGCAGTATTTT CSVAPSGRSTDTQYF
. TRBJ2-1 few TRBV12-3/TRBV12-4 TGTGCCAGCAGTCCCTGGGGCAGGGGCTCCTACAATGAGCAGTTCTTC CASSPWGRGSYNEQFF
. TRBJ2-4 . TRBV11-2 TGTACCAGCAGCTTGAGTGCGCCACTTGGGAGCATTCAATACTTC CTSSLSAPLGSIQYF
. TRBJ2-1 . TRBV20-1 TGCAGTGTTAGAGTTTCCTCCTACAATGAGCAGTTCTTC CSVRVSSYNEQFF
TRBD1 TRBJ1-1 many TRBV5-1 TGCGCCAGCAGCCCTGGGACAGCGTACACTGAAGCTTTCTTT CASSPGTAYTEAFF
TRBD2 TRBJ2-5 many TRBV4-2 TGTGCCAGCAGCCGGTCGTGGGGGCGGGAGGACCAAGAGACCCAGTACTTC CASSRSWGREDQETQYF
. TRBJ2-3 few TRBV4-1 TGCGCCAGCAGCCAAGATGGGGGGGCGATAGATGCGCAGTATTTT CASSQDGGAIDAQYF